The T cell receptor (beta chain) described here comes from a study of cytomegalovirus exposure and HLA in healthy donors. CDR1 and CDR2 (germline): SEHNR, FQNEAQ (reference sequence). Between the trimmed V and J ends, which lost 5 bases and 4 bases, there was a span of 14 bases. The CDR3 loop spans 14 amino acids. PCR primers comprised 60 Vbeta and 13 Jbeta primers. Some clones are missing from TCRdb's copy, which holds only in-frame ones; the method was immunoSEQ multiplex PCR. The sample contains around 130,000 clones, about 8.5% of which appear only once. Source material: PBMCs. V and J are TRBV7-9 and TRBJ1-1, with D possibly TRBD1 on 5 matching bases. This clonotype was obtained from a man aged 35-49 years in good health and CMV-seronegative. CDR3 bases: TGTGCCAGCAGCAGTTTTCACAGGCCCACTGAAGCTTTCTTT. Its protein is CASSSFHRPTEAFF.